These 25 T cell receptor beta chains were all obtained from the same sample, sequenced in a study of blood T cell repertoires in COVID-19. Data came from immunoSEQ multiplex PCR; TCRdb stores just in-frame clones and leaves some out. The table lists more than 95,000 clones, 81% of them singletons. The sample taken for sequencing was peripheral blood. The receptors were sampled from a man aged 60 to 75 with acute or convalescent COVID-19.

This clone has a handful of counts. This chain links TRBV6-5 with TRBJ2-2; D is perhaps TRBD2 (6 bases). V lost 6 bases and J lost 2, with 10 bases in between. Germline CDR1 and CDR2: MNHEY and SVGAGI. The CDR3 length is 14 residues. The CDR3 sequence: CASREGGNTGELFF. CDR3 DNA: TGTGCCAGCAGGGAGGGAGGTAACACCGGGGAGCTGTTTTTT.

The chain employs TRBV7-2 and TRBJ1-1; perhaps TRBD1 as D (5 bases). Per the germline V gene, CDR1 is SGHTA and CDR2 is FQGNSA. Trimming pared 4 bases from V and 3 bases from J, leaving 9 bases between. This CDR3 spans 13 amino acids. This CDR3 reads CASSYTGDTEAFF. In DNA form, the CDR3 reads TGTGCCAGCAGCTACACGGGGGACACTGAAGCTTTCTTT. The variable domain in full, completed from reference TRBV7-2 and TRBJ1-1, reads GAGVSQSPSNKVTEKGKDVELRCDPISGHTALYWYRQSLGQGLEFLIYFQGNSAPDKSGLPSDRFSAERTGGSVSTLTIQRTQQEDSAVYLCASSYTGDTEAFFGQGTRLTVV.

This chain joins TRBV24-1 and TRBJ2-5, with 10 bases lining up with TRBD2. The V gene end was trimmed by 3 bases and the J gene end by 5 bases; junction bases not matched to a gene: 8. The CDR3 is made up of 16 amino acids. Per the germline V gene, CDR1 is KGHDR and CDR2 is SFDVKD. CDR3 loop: CATSDRRTSGQETQYF. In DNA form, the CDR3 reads TGTGCCACCAGTGATCGACGGACTAGCGGTCAGGAGACCCAGTACTTC.

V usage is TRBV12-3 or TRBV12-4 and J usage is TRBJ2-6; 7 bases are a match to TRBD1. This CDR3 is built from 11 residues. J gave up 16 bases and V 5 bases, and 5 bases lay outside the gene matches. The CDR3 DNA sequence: TGTGCCAGCAGTGGGCAGGGGGTACTGACTTTC. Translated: CASSGQGVLTF.

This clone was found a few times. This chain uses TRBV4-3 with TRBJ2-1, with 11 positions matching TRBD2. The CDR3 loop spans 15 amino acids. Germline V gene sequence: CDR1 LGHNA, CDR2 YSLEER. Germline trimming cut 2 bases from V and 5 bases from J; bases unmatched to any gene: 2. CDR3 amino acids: CASSQPSGGHNEQFF. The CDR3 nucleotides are TGCGCCAGCAGCCAACCTAGCGGGGGGCACAATGAGCAGTTCTTC.

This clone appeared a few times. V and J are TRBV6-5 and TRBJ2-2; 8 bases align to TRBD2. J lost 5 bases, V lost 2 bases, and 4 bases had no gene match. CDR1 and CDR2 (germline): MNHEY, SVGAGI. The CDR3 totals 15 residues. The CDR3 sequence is CASSYRAGVTGELFF. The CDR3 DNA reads TGTGCCAGCAGTTACAGAGCGGGAGTGACCGGGGAGCTGTTTTTT.

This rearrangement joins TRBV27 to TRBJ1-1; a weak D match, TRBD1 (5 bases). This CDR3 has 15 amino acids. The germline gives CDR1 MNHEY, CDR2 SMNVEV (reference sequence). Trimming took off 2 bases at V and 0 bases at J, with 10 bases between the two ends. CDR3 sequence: CASSLGGGMNTEAFF. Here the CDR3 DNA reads TGTGCCAGCAGTTTAGGGGGAGGCATGAACACTGAAGCTTTCTTT.

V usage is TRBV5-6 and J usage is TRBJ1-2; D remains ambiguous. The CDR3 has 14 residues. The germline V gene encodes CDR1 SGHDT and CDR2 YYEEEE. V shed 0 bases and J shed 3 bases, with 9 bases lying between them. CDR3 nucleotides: TGTGCCAGCAGCTTGGCCGGTCAGGACTATGGCTACACCTTC. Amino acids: CASSLAGQDYGYTF.

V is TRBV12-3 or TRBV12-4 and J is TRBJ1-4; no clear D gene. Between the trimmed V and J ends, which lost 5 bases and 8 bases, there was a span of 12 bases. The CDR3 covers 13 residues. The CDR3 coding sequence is TGTGCCAGCAGTCTCTACCCACGGGAAAAACTGTTTTTT. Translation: CASSLYPREKLFF.

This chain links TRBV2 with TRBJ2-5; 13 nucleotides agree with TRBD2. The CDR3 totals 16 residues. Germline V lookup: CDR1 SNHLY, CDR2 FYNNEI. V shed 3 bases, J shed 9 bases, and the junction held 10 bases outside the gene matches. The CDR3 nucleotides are TGTGCCAGCAGTGAGGGGCCGGGACTAGCGGGAAGGGCCCAGTACTTC. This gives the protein CASSEGPGLAGRAQYF.

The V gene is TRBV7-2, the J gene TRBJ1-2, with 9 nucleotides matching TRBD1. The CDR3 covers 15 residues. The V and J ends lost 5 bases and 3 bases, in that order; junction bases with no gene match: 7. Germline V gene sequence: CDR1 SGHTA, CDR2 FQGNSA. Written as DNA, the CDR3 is TGTGCCAGCAGCCCACGGACAGGGGCGCACTATGGCTACACCTTC. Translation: CASSPRTGAHYGYTF. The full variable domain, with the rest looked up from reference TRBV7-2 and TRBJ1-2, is GAGVSQSPSNKVTEKGKDVELRCDPISGHTALYWYRQSLGQGLEFLIYFQGNSAPDKSGLPSDRFSAERTGGSVSTLTIQRTQQEDSAVYLCASSPRTGAHYGYTFGSGTRLTVV.

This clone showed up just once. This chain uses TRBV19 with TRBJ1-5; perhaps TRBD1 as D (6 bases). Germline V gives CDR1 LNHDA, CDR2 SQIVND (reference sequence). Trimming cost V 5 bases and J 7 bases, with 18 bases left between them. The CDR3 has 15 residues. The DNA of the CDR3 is TGTGCCAGTAGTTCCACATTACAGGGTAACCAGCCCCAGCATTTT. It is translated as CASSSTLQGNQPQHF.

CDR3 region: CASMGQMNTEAFF. CDR3 nucleotide sequence: TGCGCCAGCATGGGACAGATGAACACTGAAGCTTTCTTT. The chain recombines TRBV10-1 with TRBJ1-1, with TRBD1 matching 7 bases. In germline, CDR1 is WNHNN, CDR2 SYGVQD (reference sequence). CDR3 length: 13 amino acids. J gave up 0 bases and V 7 bases, and 2 bases lay outside the gene matches.

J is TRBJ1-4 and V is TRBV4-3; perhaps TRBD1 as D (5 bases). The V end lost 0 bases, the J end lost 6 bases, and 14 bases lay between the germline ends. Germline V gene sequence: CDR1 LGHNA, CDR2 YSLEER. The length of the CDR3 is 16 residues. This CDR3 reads CASSQDGAELYEKLFF. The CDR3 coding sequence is TGCGCCAGCAGCCAAGATGGGGCTGAGTTATATGAAAAACTGTTTTTT.

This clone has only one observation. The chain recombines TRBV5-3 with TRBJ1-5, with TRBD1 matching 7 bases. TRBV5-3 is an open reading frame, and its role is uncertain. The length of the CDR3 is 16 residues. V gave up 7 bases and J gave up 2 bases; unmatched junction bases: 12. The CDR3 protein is CARPDGQEICNQPQHF. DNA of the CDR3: TGTGCCAGACCCGACGGACAGGAAATTTGCAATCAGCCCCAGCATTTT.

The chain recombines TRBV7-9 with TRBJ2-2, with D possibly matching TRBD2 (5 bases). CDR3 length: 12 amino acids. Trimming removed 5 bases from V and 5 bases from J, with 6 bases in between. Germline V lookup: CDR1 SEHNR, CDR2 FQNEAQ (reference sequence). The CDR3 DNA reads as TGTGCCAGCAGCCGGGGAACCGGGGAGCTGTTTTTT. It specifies CASSRGTGELFF.

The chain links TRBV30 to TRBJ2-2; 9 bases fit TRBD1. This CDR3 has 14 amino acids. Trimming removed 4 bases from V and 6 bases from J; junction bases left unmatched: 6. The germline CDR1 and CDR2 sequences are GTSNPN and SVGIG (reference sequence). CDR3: CAWKGRDRAGELFF. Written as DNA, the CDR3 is TGTGCCTGGAAAGGCCGGGACAGGGCCGGGGAGCTGTTTTTT.

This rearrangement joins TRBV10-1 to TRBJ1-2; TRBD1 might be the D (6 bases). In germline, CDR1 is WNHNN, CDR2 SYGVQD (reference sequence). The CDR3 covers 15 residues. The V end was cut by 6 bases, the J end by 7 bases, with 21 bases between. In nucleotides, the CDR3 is TGCGCCAGCAGCAAGGTAGGGGGAGTAGAGCGTGGCTACACCTTC. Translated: CASSKVGGVERGYTF.

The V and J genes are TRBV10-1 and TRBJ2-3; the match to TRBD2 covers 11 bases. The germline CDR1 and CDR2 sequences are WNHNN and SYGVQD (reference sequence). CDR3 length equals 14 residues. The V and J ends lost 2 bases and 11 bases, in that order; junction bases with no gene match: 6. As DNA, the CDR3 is TGCGCCAGCAGTGAGGCTCAACTAGCGGGGGTGCAGTATTTT. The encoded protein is CASSEAQLAGVQYF.

CDR3: CASNPRVYQETQYF. CDR3 in DNA: TGTGCCAGCAATCCCAGGGTCTACCAAGAGACCCAGTACTTC. The chain is built from TRBV6-5 and TRBJ2-5, with D perhaps TRBD1 (5 bases). The ends were cut back, 7 bases at V and 0 bases at J, with 12 bases in the middle. Germline CDR1 MNHEY, CDR2 SVGAGI. The CDR3 length is 14 residues.

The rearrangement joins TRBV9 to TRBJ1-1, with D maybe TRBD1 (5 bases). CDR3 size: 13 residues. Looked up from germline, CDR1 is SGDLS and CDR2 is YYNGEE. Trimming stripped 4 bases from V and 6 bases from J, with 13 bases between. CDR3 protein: CASSFTGEAEAFF. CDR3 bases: TGTGCCAGCAGCTTTACAGGAGAGGCTGAAGCTTTCTTT.

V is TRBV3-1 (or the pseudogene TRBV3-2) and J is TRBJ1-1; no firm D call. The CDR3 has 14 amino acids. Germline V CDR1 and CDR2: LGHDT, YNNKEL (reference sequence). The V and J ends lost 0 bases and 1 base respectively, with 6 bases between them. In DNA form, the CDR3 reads TGTGCCAGCAGCCAAGACCCCCGGAACACTGAAGCTTTCTTT. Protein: CASSQDPRNTEAFF.

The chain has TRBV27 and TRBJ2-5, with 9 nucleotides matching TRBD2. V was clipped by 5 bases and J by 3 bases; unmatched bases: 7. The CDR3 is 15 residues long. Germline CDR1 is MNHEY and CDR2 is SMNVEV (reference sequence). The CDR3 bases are TGTGCCAGCAGTCCTTTCCTAGCGGGAAAAGAGACCCAGTACTTC. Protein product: CASSPFLAGKETQYF.

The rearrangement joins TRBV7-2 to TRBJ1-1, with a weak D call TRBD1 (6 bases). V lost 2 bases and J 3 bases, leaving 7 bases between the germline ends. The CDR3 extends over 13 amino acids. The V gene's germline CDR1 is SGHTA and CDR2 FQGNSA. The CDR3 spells CASSLWTDTEAFF. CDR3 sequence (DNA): TGTGCCAGCAGCTTATGGACAGACACTGAAGCTTTCTTT. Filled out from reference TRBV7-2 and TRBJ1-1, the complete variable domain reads GAGVSQSPSNKVTEKGKDVELRCDPISGHTALYWYRQSLGQGLEFLIYFQGNSAPDKSGLPSDRFSAERTGGSVSTLTIQRTQQEDSAVYLCASSLWTDTEAFFGQGTRLTVV.

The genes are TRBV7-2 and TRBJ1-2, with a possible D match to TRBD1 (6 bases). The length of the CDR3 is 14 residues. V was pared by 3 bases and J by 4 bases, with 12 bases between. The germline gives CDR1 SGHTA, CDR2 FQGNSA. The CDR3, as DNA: TGTGCCAGCAGCTTGCCCGGACAGCTCTATGGCTACACCTTC. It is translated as CASSLPGQLYGYTF.